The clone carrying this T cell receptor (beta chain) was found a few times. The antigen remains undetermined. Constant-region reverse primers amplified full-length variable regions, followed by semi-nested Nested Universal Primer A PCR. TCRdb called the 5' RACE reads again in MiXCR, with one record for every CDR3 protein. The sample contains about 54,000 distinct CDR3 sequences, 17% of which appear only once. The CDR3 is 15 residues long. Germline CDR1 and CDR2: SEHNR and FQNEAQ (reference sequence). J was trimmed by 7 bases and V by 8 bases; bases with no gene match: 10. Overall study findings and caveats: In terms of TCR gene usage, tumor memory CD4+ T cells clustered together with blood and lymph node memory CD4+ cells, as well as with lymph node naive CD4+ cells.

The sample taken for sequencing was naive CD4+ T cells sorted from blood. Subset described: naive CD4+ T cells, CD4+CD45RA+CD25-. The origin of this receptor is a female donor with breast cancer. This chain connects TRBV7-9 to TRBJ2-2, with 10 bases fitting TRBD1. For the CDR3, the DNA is TGTGCCAGCTTTCGCCCGACAGGGGGCCACGGGGAGCTGTTTTTT. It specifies CASFRPTGGHGELFF.